Included here is one TCR beta chain sequence, with context. This sample is part of a study of blood T cell repertoires in COVID-19. Study overall: PBMCs, B-cell-depleted T cells, or T cells provided the cDNA or gDNA that made up the material.

Germline lookup yields CDR1 SGHNT and CDR2 YYREEE (reference sequence). CDR3 length: 17 amino acids. Germline trimming cut 4 bases from V and 2 bases from J; bases unmatched to any gene: 11. Profiled with immunoSEQ multiplex PCR; TCRdb holds only in-frame clones, not every one. The data show fewer than 85,000 clones, 80% to 90% seen once. Sequenced input: peripheral blood. The clonotype was recovered from a woman aged 55-75 years with acute or convalescent COVID-19. The genes are TRBV5-4 and TRBJ1-5; 8 nucleotides line up with TRBD1. The CDR3 nucleotides read TGTGCCAGCAGCGACGGGACAGGAACCCTGGGCAATCAGCCCCAGCATTTT. It translates to CASSDGTGTLGNQPQHF.